This T cell receptor (beta chain) was captured in a study of cytomegalovirus exposure and HLA in healthy donors. The PCR was carried out with 60 Vbeta primers and 13 Jbeta primers. Clones were read by immunoSEQ multiplex PCR, and TCRdb kept only the in-frame ones, dropping some. The sample contains some 150,000 clones, roughly 73% of which appear only once. General study points: A few of the chains that were CMV-associated were confirmed in vitro to be specific for CMV antigens. Overall, 164 TCR beta chains were annotated as cytomegalovirus-associated.

In regard to this clone: Its matching antigen is unknown.

This CDR3 contains 14 residues. Germline V lookup: CDR1 GTSNPN, CDR2 SVGIG (reference sequence). The V end was cut by 0 bases, the J end by 1 base, with 7 bases between. This chain joins TRBV30 and TRBJ2-4; TRBD2 is a possible D gene (5 bases). Sample: PBMCs. The sequence was collected from a female donor in good health and CMV-seronegative. The CDR3 sequence is CAWSVSGAKNIQYF. CDR3 sequence (DNA): TGTGCCTGGAGTGTCTCGGGGGCCAAAAACATTCAGTACTTC.